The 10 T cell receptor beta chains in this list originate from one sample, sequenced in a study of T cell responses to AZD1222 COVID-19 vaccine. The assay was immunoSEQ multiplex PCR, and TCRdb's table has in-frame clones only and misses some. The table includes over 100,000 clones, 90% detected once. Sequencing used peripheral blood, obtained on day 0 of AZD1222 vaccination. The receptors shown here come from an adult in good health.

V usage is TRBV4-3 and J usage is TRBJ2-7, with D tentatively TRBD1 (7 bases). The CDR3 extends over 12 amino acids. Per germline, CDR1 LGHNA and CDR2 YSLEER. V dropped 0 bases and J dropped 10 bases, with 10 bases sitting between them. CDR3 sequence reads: CASSQDRGEQYF. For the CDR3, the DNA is TGCGCCAGCAGCCAAGACAGGGGGGAACAGTACTTC.

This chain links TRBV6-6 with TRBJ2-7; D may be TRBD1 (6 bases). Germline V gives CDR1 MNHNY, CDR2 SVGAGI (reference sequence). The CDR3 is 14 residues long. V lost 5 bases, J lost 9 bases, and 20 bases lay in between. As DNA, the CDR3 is TGTGCCAGCAGTCCTACAGGGCCCTACGAGCGGCAGTACTTC. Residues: CASSPTGPYERQYF.

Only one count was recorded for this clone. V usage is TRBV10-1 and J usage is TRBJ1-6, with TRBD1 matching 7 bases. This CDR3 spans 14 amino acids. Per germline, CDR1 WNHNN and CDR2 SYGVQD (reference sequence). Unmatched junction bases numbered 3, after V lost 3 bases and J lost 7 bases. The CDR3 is CASSEQQGNSPLHF. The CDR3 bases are TGCGCCAGCAGTGAACAACAGGGGAATTCACCCCTCCACTTT.

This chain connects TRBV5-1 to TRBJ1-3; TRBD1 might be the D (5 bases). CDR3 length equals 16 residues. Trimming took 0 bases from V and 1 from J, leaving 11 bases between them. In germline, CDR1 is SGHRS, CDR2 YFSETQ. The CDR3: CASSLGGRGSGNTIYF. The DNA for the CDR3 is TGCGCCAGCAGCTTGGGGGGGAGAGGATCTGGAAACACCATATATTTT.

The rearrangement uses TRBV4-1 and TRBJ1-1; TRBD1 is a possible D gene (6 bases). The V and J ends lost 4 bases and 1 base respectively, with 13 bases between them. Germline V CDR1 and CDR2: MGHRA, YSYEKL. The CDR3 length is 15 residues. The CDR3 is CASSLSTGGNTEAFF. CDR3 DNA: TGCGCCAGCAGCCTGTCGACAGGAGGGAACACTGAAGCTTTCTTT.

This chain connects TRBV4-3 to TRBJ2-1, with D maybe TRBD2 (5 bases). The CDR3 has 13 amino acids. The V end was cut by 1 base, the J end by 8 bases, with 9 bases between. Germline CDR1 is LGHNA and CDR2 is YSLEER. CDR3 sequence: CASSQATIDEQFF. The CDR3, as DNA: TGCGCCAGCAGCCAAGCGACTATAGATGAGCAGTTCTTC.

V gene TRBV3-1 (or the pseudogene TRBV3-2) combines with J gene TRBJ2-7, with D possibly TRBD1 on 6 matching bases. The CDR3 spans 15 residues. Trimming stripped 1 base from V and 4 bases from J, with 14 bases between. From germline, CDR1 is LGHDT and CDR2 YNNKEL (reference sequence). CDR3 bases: TGTGCCAGCAGCCAAGCGCCTGGGGGCCAGTACGAGCAGTACTTC. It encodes CASSQAPGGQYEQYF.

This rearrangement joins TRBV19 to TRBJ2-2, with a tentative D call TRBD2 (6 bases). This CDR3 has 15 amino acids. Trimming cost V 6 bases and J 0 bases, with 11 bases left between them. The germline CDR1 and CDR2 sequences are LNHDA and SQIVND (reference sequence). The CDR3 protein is CASRKAGANTGELFF. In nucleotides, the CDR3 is TGTGCCAGTAGGAAAGCGGGTGCGAACACCGGGGAGCTGTTTTTT.

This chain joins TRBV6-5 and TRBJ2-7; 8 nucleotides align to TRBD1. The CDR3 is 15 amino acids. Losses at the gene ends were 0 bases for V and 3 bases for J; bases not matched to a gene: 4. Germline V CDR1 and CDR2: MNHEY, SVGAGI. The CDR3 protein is CASSYSGTGSYEQYF. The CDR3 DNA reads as TGTGCCAGCAGTTACTCCGGGACAGGAAGCTACGAGCAGTACTTC.

CDR3 DNA sequence: TGTGCCAGCAGTCTCGATAACGAGCAGTACTTC. It encodes CASSLDNEQYF. This chain links TRBV28 with TRBJ2-7, with no clear D. The germline V gene has CDR1 MDHEN and CDR2 SYDVKM. The CDR3 spans 11 residues. V was shortened by 5 bases and J by 5 bases, with 7 bases between the two germline ends.